Following are 6 T cell receptor beta chains from one sample sequenced in a study of T-cell memory formation after mild COVID-19. TCRdb passed the 5' RACE reads through MiXCR, listing each CDR3 protein once. The sample includes around 510,000 distinct CDR3 sequences, approximately 21% of them seen just once. Sequencing was carried out using PBMCs or a T cell subset sorted from them (not recorded which). These receptors were taken from an adult woman who had mild COVID-19 (a few samples of this study predate the infection). Cell type and time point are not known.

This clonotype appeared a few times. The chain is built from TRBV9 and TRBJ2-1, with TRBD2 matching 12 bases. The CDR3 has 16 amino acids. V was clipped by 0 bases and J by 4 bases; unmatched bases: 2. Per germline, CDR1 SGDLS and CDR2 YYNGEE. Written as DNA, the CDR3 is TGTGCCAGCAGCGTAGTGACTAGCGGGAGTTACAATGAGCAGTTCTTC. It is translated as CASSVVTSGSYNEQFF.

The rearrangement joins TRBV6-5 to TRBJ2-3; TRBD2 matches 9 bases. The CDR3 is 13 residues long. In germline, CDR1 is MNHEY, CDR2 SVGAGI. Germline trimming cut 6 bases from V and 4 bases from J; bases unmatched to any gene: 2. The CDR3 spells CASRSSGADTQYF. The CDR3 nucleotides read TGTGCCAGCAGATCTAGCGGGGCAGATACGCAGTATTTT.

This clonotype has just a few counts. This chain connects TRBV5-6 to TRBJ1-4; perhaps TRBD1 as D (6 bases). The V end was cut by 0 bases, the J end by 8 bases, with 14 bases between. The CDR3 consists of 15 residues. Per germline, CDR1 SGHDT and CDR2 YYEEEE. CDR3 sequence (DNA): TGTGCCAGCAGCTTGGGGGGGCCTAAGGGAGAAAAACTGTTTTTT. Its translation: CASSLGGPKGEKLFF.

In its sample, this clonotype was seen a few times. The rearrangement uses TRBV16 and TRBJ1-2; D not resolved. The V gene lost 1 base and the J gene lost 5 bases, with 11 bases spanning the gap. Germline CDR1 KGHSY, CDR2 FQNENV. This CDR3 has 14 amino acids. As DNA, the CDR3 is TGTGCCAGCAGCCAATTCGGCGGAATTTATGGCTACACCTTC. Protein product: CASSQFGGIYGYTF.

The genes are TRBV12-3 or TRBV12-4 and TRBJ2-1; D is unclear. Trimming took off 5 bases at V and 7 bases at J, with 9 bases between the two ends. The CDR3 is 12 residues long. The CDR3 nucleotides read TGTGCCAGCAGTCCAGACGTTAATGAGCAGTTCTTC. Residues: CASSPDVNEQFF.

J is TRBJ2-1 and V is TRBV6-5, with D possibly matching TRBD1 (6 bases). This CDR3 comprises 16 residues. Trimming left V 2 bases short and J 6 bases short, with 17 bases between. The germline V gene encodes CDR1 MNHEY and CDR2 SVGAGI. CDR3 sequence: CASSYRRTGSSNEQFF. CDR3 in DNA: TGTGCCAGCAGTTACCGGCGTACAGGGAGTAGCAATGAGCAGTTCTTC.